This TCR beta chain was identified during a study of CXCR3-negative and CXCR3-positive naive CD8 T cells. The CDR3 runs to 18 residues. Overall study results and limits: Fresh PBMCs served for most assays, and CXCR3 expression fell partially after cryopreservation. CXCR3-positive naive cells had more hydrophobic TRB CDR3s than CXCR3-negative naive cells.

Carrying UMI labels, the TRB cDNA libraries were prepared through 5' RACE. TCRdb processed the 5' RACE reads again and assigns one entry to each CDR3 protein, with no DNA. The sample data list around 95,000 distinct CDR3 sequences. A word on this clonotype: Its cognate antigen is unknown.

Sequencing was carried out using naive CXCR3+ CD8+ T cells from blood. Sample subset: CD45RO-CCR7+CD27+CD95- naive CD8+ T cells expressing CXCR3 (TNR3+). V is TRBV12-3 or TRBV12-4 and J is TRBJ2-6; TCRdb outputs TRBD1, but without DNA this stays unchecked. This TCR came from a human donor in good health. Some clones in this sample may be carry-over from other donors' samples. Here the CDR3 reads CASRPTTGRSSGANVLTF.